The 22 T cell receptor beta chains below come from one sample, sequenced in a study of T cell changes during pregnancy in multiple sclerosis. The repertoire was sequenced with immunoSEQ multiplex PCR; TCRdb's copy has only in-frame clones and lacks some. The sample has around 100,000 clones, about 94% seen once. Sequences were derived from peripheral blood, sampled before pregnancy. All receptors come from a female donor with multiple sclerosis, enrolled in a pregnancy study.

The CDR3 DNA is TGCGCCAGCTCGGGACTAGCGGGAGGCAATGAGCAGTTCTTC. Its protein is CASSGLAGGNEQFF. The chain couples TRBV10-1 to TRBJ2-1; 15 bases align to TRBD2. CDR3 length: 14 residues. Losses at the gene ends were 8 bases for V and 6 bases for J; bases not matched to a gene: 2. Germline V gene lookup returns CDR1 WNHNN and CDR2 SYGVQD (reference sequence).

V usage is TRBV27 and J usage is TRBJ1-1; no clear D gene. The V end was cut by 4 bases, the J end by 3 bases, with 12 bases between. The CDR3 spans 14 residues. Germline values: CDR1 MNHEY, CDR2 SMNVEV (reference sequence). CDR3 in DNA: TGTGCCAGCAGTTCTATCATTGGAGACACTGAAGCTTTCTTT. This codes for CASSSIIGDTEAFF.

The V gene is TRBV5-1, the J gene TRBJ1-1; the match to TRBD1 covers 9 bases. Germline CDR1 SGHRS, CDR2 YFSETQ. This CDR3 comprises 14 residues. V shed 2 bases, J shed 4 bases, and the junction held 3 bases outside the gene matches. CDR3 amino acids: CASSFKTGGTEAFF. The CDR3 DNA sequence: TGCGCCAGCAGCTTTAAGACAGGGGGCACTGAAGCTTTCTTT.

CDR3: CASSQQGLNEKLFF. Written as DNA, the CDR3 is TGTGCCAGCAGTCAACAGGGCCTGAATGAAAAACTGTTTTTT. The chain carries TRBV28 and TRBJ1-4; the D gene is possibly TRBD1 (6 bases). This CDR3 comprises 14 residues. V was pared by 5 bases and J by 5 bases, with 12 bases between. Germline CDR1 MDHEN, CDR2 SYDVKM. Full variable domain (remainder filled in from reference TRBV28 and TRBJ1-4): DVKVTQSSRYLVKRTGEKVFLECVQDMDHENMFWYRQDPGLGLRLIYFSYDVKMKEKGDIPEGYSVSREKKERFSLILESASTNQTSMYLCASSQQGLNEKLFFGSGTQLSVL.

This chain links TRBV11-2 with TRBJ2-2; the match to TRBD1 covers 9 bases. With 3 bases clipped from V and 4 bases from J, the junction kept 6 bases outside the gene matches. This CDR3 region has 16 residues. Germline lookup yields CDR1 SGHAT and CDR2 FQNNGV. The CDR3 DNA is TGTGCCAGCAGCTTTAGGGCACAGGGGGCCACCGGGGAGCTGTTTTTT. It codes for CASSFRAQGATGELFF.

The rearrangement joins TRBV7-2 to TRBJ1-2, with 8 bases lining up with TRBD1. The CDR3 runs 16 residues. The V segment lost 1 base and the J segment 2 bases; nucleotides outside the gene matches: 6. The germline CDR1 and CDR2 sequences are SGHTA and FQGNSA. This chain's CDR3 is CASSLVSGTGNYGYTF. In DNA, the CDR3 is TGTGCCAGCAGCTTAGTTTCCGGGACAGGCAACTATGGCTACACCTTC.

This chain uses TRBV11-2 with TRBJ2-7; 11 bases line up with TRBD2. V shed 5 bases, J shed 5 bases, and the junction held 5 bases outside the gene matches. The CDR3 runs 14 residues. Germline-derived CDR1 and CDR2 are SGHAT and FQNNGV. CDR3 amino acids: CASSRGLAENEQYF. The CDR3 DNA is TGTGCCAGCAGCAGGGGACTAGCGGAAAACGAGCAGTACTTC.

This chain connects TRBV28 to TRBJ1-1, with 7 bases fitting TRBD1. Germline V gives CDR1 MDHEN, CDR2 SYDVKM. The CDR3 contains 12 residues. V shed 5 bases and J 5 bases; nucleotides not matched to a gene: 2. This CDR3 reads CASSEQGTEAFF. In nucleotides, the CDR3 is TGTGCCAGCAGTGAACAGGGGACTGAAGCTTTCTTT.

The chain joins TRBV21-1 to TRBJ2-3; the table assigns TRBD1, which was not confirmed against the DNA. TRBV21-1 is deemed a pseudogene. The CDR3 loop spans 14 amino acids. The CDR3, as DNA: TGTGCCAGCAGCAAAGGACAGGGAGGAGATACGCAGTATTTT. The encoded protein is CASSKGQGGDTQYF.

The chain carries TRBV5-4 and TRBJ2-7; 8 bases are shared with TRBD2. Germline loops: CDR1 SGHNT, CDR2 YYREEE (reference sequence). V was pared by 3 bases and J by 3 bases, with 5 bases of the junction left unmatched. The CDR3 totals 14 residues. CDR3 amino acids: CASSSERERYEQYF. CDR3 coding DNA: TGTGCCAGCAGCTCCGAGCGGGAGCGCTACGAGCAGTACTTC.

This chain joins TRBV5-6 and TRBJ2-1, with D maybe TRBD2 (6 bases). The CDR3 covers 15 residues. V was cut by 4 bases and J by 4 bases, with 15 bases left in between. The germline gives CDR1 SGHDT, CDR2 YYEEEE. The CDR3 nucleotides read TGTGCCAGCAGCCCCCGCGGGACTGGATACAATGAGCAGTTCTTC. It is translated as CASSPRGTGYNEQFF.

The chain is built from TRBV27 and TRBJ2-1; 9 bases line up with TRBD1. Germline assignment: CDR1 MNHEY and CDR2 SMNVEV (reference sequence). The junction had 6 bases not matched to a gene; V was cut back by 0 bases and J by 3 bases. The length of the CDR3 is 17 residues. CDR3 region: CASSLSRTGAVYNEQFF. The CDR3 nucleotides read TGTGCCAGCAGTTTATCACGGACAGGGGCCGTCTACAATGAGCAGTTCTTC.

The J gene is TRBJ2-1, the V gene TRBV11-2; 13 bases are shared with TRBD2. The CDR3 runs 19 residues. J gave up 8 bases and V 4 bases, and 17 bases lay outside the gene matches. Germline CDR1 and CDR2: SGHAT and FQNNGV. Here the CDR3 reads CASSSWTSGSAWWGYEQFF. The CDR3 DNA sequence: TGTGCCAGCAGCTCCTGGACTAGCGGGAGCGCGTGGTGGGGCTATGAGCAGTTCTTC.

CDR3 protein: CASTPTGTETQYF. Here the CDR3 DNA reads TGTGCCAGTACACCGACAGGGACAGAGACCCAGTACTTC. The chain joins TRBV19 to TRBJ2-5; 7 nucleotides agree with TRBD1. This CDR3 contains 13 residues. The germline CDR1 and CDR2 sequences are LNHDA and SQIVND (reference sequence). V gave up 7 bases and J gave up 4 bases; unmatched junction bases: 6.

The chain is built from TRBV6-1 and TRBJ2-2; 10 bases agree with TRBD1. CDR3 length: 15 residues. With 5 bases clipped from V and 7 bases from J, the junction kept 7 bases outside the gene matches. Germline V CDR1 and CDR2: MNHNS, SASEGT. The CDR3 bases are TGTGCCAGCAGTCCCCGGACAGGGGGTAACGGGGAGCTGTTTTTT. This sequence encodes CASSPRTGGNGELFF.

This rearrangement joins TRBV18 to TRBJ2-4; 12 positions match TRBD2. This CDR3 contains 16 residues. Germline V gene data show CDR1 as KGHSH and CDR2 as LQKENI. V was clipped by 0 bases and J by 7 bases; unmatched bases: 4. CDR3 nucleotides: TGTGCCAGCTCACCACCGCTAGCGGGAGGGAATAACATTCAGTACTTC. Translation: CASSPPLAGGNNIQYF.

This clone was seen only a few times. The chain couples TRBV6-1 to TRBJ2-2; tentatively, D is TRBD2 (5 bases). Trimming shortened V by 6 bases and J by 4 bases, and 12 bases separated the two germline ends. The length of the CDR3 is 14 residues. Germline V gene lookup returns CDR1 MNHNS and CDR2 SASEGT. The CDR3 coding sequence is TGTGCCAGCAGGGGTTTCGGGGTCACCGGGGAGCTGTTTTTT. Encoded protein: CASRGFGVTGELFF.

The chain couples TRBV28 to TRBJ2-1; possibly TRBD1 for D (5 bases). CDR3 size: 15 residues. In germline, CDR1 is MDHEN, CDR2 SYDVKM. V was cut by 2 bases and J by 7 bases, with 15 bases left in between. CDR3 residues: CASSLPRVPRNEQFF. The CDR3 region has the DNA TGTGCCAGCAGTTTACCCAGGGTACCGAGGAATGAGCAGTTCTTC.

The CDR3 DNA sequence: TGCGCCAGCAGCCAAGTTGCAGGGAACACTGAAGCTTTCTTT. Amino acids: CASSQVAGNTEAFF. This chain links TRBV4-3 with TRBJ1-1, with D unclear. Germline values: CDR1 LGHNA, CDR2 YSLEER. The V and J ends lost 1 base and 1 base respectively, with 7 bases between them. This CDR3 is built from 14 residues.

The V call is TRBV28, the J call TRBJ2-7; 11 bases align to TRBD1. CDR3 length: 16 amino acids. V lost 3 bases to trimming and J lost 6 bases; unmatched junction nucleotides: 10. Germline V gene data show CDR1 as MDHEN and CDR2 as SYDVKM. Here the CDR3 DNA reads TGTGCCAGCAGTTTCCCGGACAGGGGGCTTGCAAGCGAGCAGTACTTC. Its protein is CASSFPDRGLASEQYF.

The V and J genes are TRBV5-6 and TRBJ1-4, with a weak D call TRBD1 (6 bases). The germline V gene has CDR1 SGHDT and CDR2 YYEEEE. The V and J ends lost 0 bases and 3 bases respectively, with 6 bases between them. This CDR3 comprises 14 residues. CDR3 sequence reads: CASSLGQANEKLFF. CDR3 nucleotide sequence: TGTGCCAGCAGCTTGGGACAGGCTAATGAAAAACTGTTTTTT.

The chain links TRBV11-2 to TRBJ2-7; 14 positions agree with TRBD2. There are 17 residues in the CDR3. Trimming at V came to 5 bases and at J to 6 bases, leaving 12 bases not matched to a gene. The germline CDR1 and CDR2 sequences are SGHAT and FQNNGV. DNA of the CDR3: TGTGCCAGCAGCGTTGGACTAGCGGGAGGCCCTAATGCCGAGCAGTACTTC. As protein: CASSVGLAGGPNAEQYF.